This T cell receptor (beta chain) is from a study of beta chain features in type 1 diabetes. Looking at the study overall: Analysis included around 110,000,000 sorted cells drawn from all samples. Study conclusions and caveats: Moderately but significantly shorter TCRB CDR3s were found in Type 1 diabetes patients in all four CD4+ subsets.

V was pared by 6 bases and J by 3 bases, with 7 bases of the junction left unmatched. This CDR3 region has 16 residues. CDR1 and CDR2 from the germline V gene are SGDLS and YYNGEE. This clone came up a few times. Its antigen is unidentified. The authors reverse transcribed all of the isolated RNA, so sequencing captured expressed TCRB transcripts. Each sample of naive, central memory or regulatory T cells had, on average, roughly 3.4 million reads. The method was immunoSEQ multiplex PCR; TCRdb's version includes in-frame clones alone and lacks a portion of them. The sample lists some 900,000 clones; about a sixth were seen once.

Input material: naive CD4+ T cells from blood. The rearrangement joins TRBV9 to TRBJ2-2, with TRBD2 matching over 11 bases. This TCR was recovered from a woman aged 18-30 years in good health. The CDR3 spells CASTLGTSGYTGELFF. CDR3 sequence (DNA): TGTGCCAGCACCCTCGGGACTAGCGGATACACCGGGGAGCTGTTTTTT.